The 23 T cell receptor beta chains given below trace back to one sample, sequenced in a study of T cell responses to AZD1222 COVID-19 vaccine. Produced via immunoSEQ multiplex PCR; TCRdb's table is partial and in-frame only. This table has more than 90,000 clones, around 84% appearing once. The material sequenced was peripheral blood, taken on day 0 of AZD1222 vaccination. These receptors were collected from an adult in good health.

This chain joins TRBV14 and TRBJ1-2; D gene uncertain. In germline, CDR1 is SGHDN, CDR2 FVKESK. The CDR3 contains 13 residues. The V gene lost 0 bases and the J gene lost 4 bases, with 6 bases spanning the gap. The CDR3 nucleotides read TGTGCCAGCAGCCAAGACAGATTCTATGGCTACACCTTC. It yields the protein CASSQDRFYGYTF.

This chain uses TRBV27 with TRBJ1-1; D is unresolved. The length of the CDR3 is 12 residues. V lost 8 bases to trimming and J lost 1 base, with 8 bases between them. Germline-derived CDR1 and CDR2 are MNHEY and SMNVEV (reference sequence). Written as DNA, the CDR3 is TGTGCCAGCGCCACAGCGAACACTGAAGCTTTCTTT. Translating it yields CASATANTEAFF.

V and J are TRBV20-1 and TRBJ1-2; no reliable D call. This CDR3 comprises 11 residues. Deletions cut 8 bases from V and 3 bases from J, with 10 bases between. In germline, CDR1 is DFQATT, CDR2 SNEGSKA (reference sequence). CDR3 nucleotides: TGCAGTCCCAACAGAGACTATGGCTACACCTTC. This encodes CSPNRDYGYTF.

V gene TRBV27 combines with J gene TRBJ2-5; the match to TRBD1 covers 8 bases. CDR3 length: 13 amino acids. The junction had 4 bases not matched to a gene; V was cut back by 5 bases and J by 5 bases. In germline, CDR1 is MNHEY, CDR2 SMNVEV (reference sequence). CDR3 coding DNA: TGTGCCAGCAGTCCGGACAGGGTGGAGACCCAGTACTTC. Translation gives CASSPDRVETQYF.

This chain links TRBV2 with TRBJ1-5, with 9 bases fitting TRBD1. The CDR3 extends over 15 amino acids. The germline gives CDR1 SNHLY, CDR2 FYNNEI. V lost 8 bases, J lost 4 bases, and 9 bases stayed unmatched. The CDR3 loop reads CASSGQGFKNQPQHF. Written as DNA, the CDR3 is TGTGCCAGCTCGGGACAGGGTTTTAAGAATCAGCCCCAGCATTTT.

This clone was recorded only once. At one end, the junction sequence differs from germline, possibly due to a read error. The chain carries TRBV5-4 and TRBJ2-5; no clear D gene. The CDR3 has 13 amino acids. CDR1 is SGHNT, CDR2 YYREEE, per germline (reference sequence). CDR3 protein: CASTLERQETQYF. CDR3 DNA: TGTGCCAGCACCTTGGAACGGCAAGAGACCCAGTACTTC. The full variable domain, completed using reference TRBV5-4 and TRBJ2-5, is ETGVTQSPTHLIKTRGQQVTLRCSSQSGHNTVSWYQQALGQGPQFIFQYYREEENGRGNFPPRFSGLQFPNYSSELNVNALELDDSALYLCASTLERQETQYFGPGTRLLVL.

V and J are TRBV4-3 and TRBJ1-5; TRBD1 matches at 7 bases. The CDR3 sequence is 15 residues long. Germline CDR1 is LGHNA and CDR2 is YSLEER. J gave up 5 bases and V 4 bases, and 8 bases lay outside the gene matches. The CDR3 coding sequence is TGCGCCAGCAGCCGTGACAGGCAGGGGGATCAGCCCCAGCATTTT. Its protein product is CASSRDRQGDQPQHF.

This clone has a single count. V and J are TRBV19 and TRBJ1-3, with 7 bases that match TRBD1. The CDR3 loop spans 16 amino acids. V was clipped by 4 bases and J by 2 bases; unmatched bases: 8. From germline, CDR1 is LNHDA and CDR2 SQIVND (reference sequence). The CDR3 nucleotides are TGTGCCAGTAGTACCGGGACAGCAGATGCTGGAAACACCATATATTTT. Translation gives CASSTGTADAGNTIYF.

Here the CDR3 reads CASSPSGDQETQYF. The CDR3 DNA sequence: TGTGCCAGCAGCCCCAGTGGGGATCAAGAGACCCAGTACTTC. The chain has TRBV11-2 and TRBJ2-5; no firm D call. Germline assignment: CDR1 SGHAT and CDR2 FQNNGV. This CDR3 comprises 14 residues. The V gene lost 5 bases and the J gene lost 2 bases, with 12 bases spanning the gap.

This clone was detected only once. The chain links TRBV30 to TRBJ1-5; D is possibly TRBD1 (5 bases). V was pared by 5 bases and J by 12 bases, with 17 bases between. CDR3 length: 12 residues. Looked up from germline, CDR1 is GTSNPN and CDR2 is SVGIG (reference sequence). The CDR3 reads CAWGASGLHQHF. CDR3 coding DNA: TGTGCCTGGGGGGCCTCGGGACTCCACCAGCATTTT.

This chain links TRBV10-1 with TRBJ1-2, with D tentatively TRBD1 (6 bases). Germline V lookup: CDR1 WNHNN, CDR2 SYGVQD (reference sequence). The CDR3 has 14 amino acids. V gave up 2 bases and J gave up 2 bases, with 9 bases separating them. As DNA, the CDR3 is TGCGCCAGCAGTGAGGGGGACAAAAACTATGGCTACACCTTC. Amino acids: CASSEGDKNYGYTF.

The chain links TRBV28 to TRBJ1-4; no reliable D call. Per germline, CDR1 MDHEN and CDR2 SYDVKM. V lost 1 base and J lost 8, with 14 bases in between. The CDR3 has 15 amino acids. The CDR3 coding sequence is TGTGCCAGCAGTTTATCCTACGGAAACAACGAAAAACTGTTTTTT. Its protein product is CASSLSYGNNEKLFF.

The chain links TRBV6-2 or TRBV6-3 to TRBJ1-2; no definite D call. CDR1 is MNHEY, CDR2 SVGEGT, per germline. The CDR3 extends over 14 amino acids. Trimming removed 6 bases at V and 9 bases at J, with 20 bases between. The CDR3 bases are TGTGCCAGCAGCGACCCCCTCGGGTCCGAGAGCTACACCTTC. Protein: CASSDPLGSESYTF.

The CDR3 DNA follows: TGTGCCAGCAGCCCAAAGTCCGTTTCTGGAAACACCATATATTTT. As protein: CASSPKSVSGNTIYF. The chain recombines TRBV7-9 with TRBJ1-3; D gene unclear. The CDR3 consists of 15 residues. Looked up from germline, CDR1 is SEHNR and CDR2 is FQNEAQ (reference sequence). Trimming shortened V by 5 bases and J by 1 base, and 12 bases separated the two germline ends.

Here the CDR3 reads CASSYSTGFANTGELFF. The CDR3 DNA reads as TGTGCCAGCAGTTATTCCACAGGGTTCGCGAACACCGGGGAGCTGTTTTTT. The chain is built from TRBV6-2 or TRBV6-3 and TRBJ2-2, with D possibly TRBD1 on 6 matching bases. V was trimmed by 3 bases and J by 0 bases, leaving 14 bases between them. CDR3 length: 17 residues. Germline loops: CDR1 MNHEY, CDR2 SVGEGT.

This clone appeared once. The chain is built from TRBV30 and TRBJ1-2; D is undetermined. This CDR3 comprises 12 residues. The germline V and J ends were trimmed by 5 bases and 0 bases, with 7 bases remaining between them. Germline V lookup: CDR1 GTSNPN, CDR2 SVGIG (reference sequence). CDR3: CAWGEANYGYTF. The CDR3 DNA follows: TGTGCCTGGGGCGAGGCTAACTATGGCTACACCTTC. Supplemented by reference TRBV30 and TRBJ1-2, the full variable domain reads SQTIHQWPATLVQPVGSPLSLECTVEGTSNPNLYWYRQAAGRGLQLLFYSVGIGQISSEVPQNLSASRPQDRQFILSSKKLLLSDSGFYLCAWGEANYGYTFGSGTRLTVV.

The V gene is TRBV5-1, the J gene TRBJ2-3; D gene unclear. This CDR3 comprises 14 residues. Germline V gene data show CDR1 as SGHRS and CDR2 as YFSETQ. V lost 0 bases, J lost 2 bases, and 7 bases lay in between. The chain's CDR3 is CASSLEADTDTQYF. The CDR3 bases are TGCGCCAGCAGCTTGGAAGCCGACACAGATACGCAGTATTTT.

As to this clone: The same CDR3 is also encoded by other DNA sequences in this sample. The chain links TRBV11-2 to TRBJ2-2; 9 positions match TRBD2. The V gene end was trimmed by 4 bases and the J gene end by 2 bases; junction bases not matched to a gene: 2. This CDR3 is built from 15 residues. Germline V lookup: CDR1 SGHAT, CDR2 FQNNGV. The chain's CDR3 is CASSSLAGNTGELFF. For the CDR3, the DNA is TGTGCCAGCAGCTCGCTAGCGGGAAACACCGGGGAGCTGTTTTTT.

The chain is built from TRBV2 and TRBJ1-2; TRBD1 matches 7 bases. Germline values: CDR1 SNHLY, CDR2 FYNNEI. This CDR3 is built from 14 residues. The ends lost 7 bases at V and 8 bases at J; junction bases unmatched: 13. The CDR3 protein is CASTGERGRRGYTF. CDR3 in DNA: TGTGCCAGCACCGGGGAAAGGGGGCGACGCGGCTACACCTTC.

The chain couples TRBV3-1 (or the pseudogene TRBV3-2) to TRBJ1-3, with 8 bases identical to TRBD1. The junction had 3 bases not matched to a gene; V was cut back by 6 bases and J by 2 bases. This CDR3 region has 14 residues. Germline CDR1 and CDR2: LGHDT and YNNKEL (reference sequence). This CDR3 reads CASSLQGAGNTIYF. The CDR3, as DNA: TGTGCCAGCAGTCTACAGGGGGCTGGAAACACCATATATTTT.

The chain recombines TRBV4-2 with TRBJ2-1; 9 nucleotides match TRBD2. The CDR3 is 16 amino acids. V was clipped by 4 bases and J by 6 bases; unmatched bases: 10. CDR1 LGHNA and CDR2 YNFKEQ come from the germline V gene. The CDR3 here is CASSPGASGVFNEQFF. The DNA of the CDR3 is TGTGCCAGCAGCCCTGGCGCTAGCGGGGTTTTCAATGAGCAGTTCTTC.

The chain employs TRBV4-3 and TRBJ2-7; possibly TRBD2 for D (6 bases). The CDR3 is 17 amino acids. CDR1 LGHNA and CDR2 YSLEER come from the germline V gene. The V end was cut by 0 bases, the J end by 0 bases, with 15 bases between. The CDR3 nucleotides read TGCGCCAGCAGCCAAGATGGAGAAGCGGGCTTCTCCTACGAGCAGTACTTC. It encodes CASSQDGEAGFSYEQYF.

The chain combines TRBV30 with TRBJ2-3; D is perhaps TRBD1 or TRBD2 (6 bases each). There are 15 residues in the CDR3. V was shortened by 1 base and J by 1 base, with 12 bases between the two germline ends. CDR1 is GTSNPN and CDR2 is SVGIG in the germline V gene (reference sequence). This CDR3 reads CAWSAGGTRTDTQYF. The CDR3 DNA follows: TGTGCCTGGAGTGCCGGGGGCACGCGCACAGATACGCAGTATTTT.